The clone carrying this T cell receptor (beta chain) was seen a handful of times. Its antigen is unidentified. This entry belongs to a study of T cell repertoires in cytomegalovirus infection. Turning to the study itself: It was recently identified HLA-C-restricted and well-studied HLA-B-restricted CMV epitopes that the study used. CMV infection plus the matching HLA type was flagged by public TCR beta signatures.

The CDR3 covers 18 residues. Germline trimming cut 4 bases from V and 3 bases from J; bases unmatched to any gene: 7. The V gene's germline CDR1 is SEHNR and CDR2 FQNEAQ (reference sequence). Regarding the study as a whole: The study identified carriers of CMV plus the relevant HLA from cumulative public TCR beta family frequency. Dominating the ex vivo response were TCR beta clonotypes that were CMV-specific and HLA-C-restricted.

A single record per CDR3 protein comes from TCRdb applying MiXCR to the reads. The repertoire holds about 920,000 distinct CDR3 sequences, approximately 33% seen once, with 13% in the top ten. The clonotype originates from a human donor in good health (CMV status not recorded). Some clones in this sample may be carry-over from other donors' samples. Here the sequenced sample was cultured CD8+ T cells from PBMCs, taken from culture after CMV antigen stimulation. The chain is built from TRBV7-9 and TRBJ2-6; 12 bases are shared with TRBD1. CDR3 coding DNA: TGTGCCAGCAGCTGGTCCGGGACAGGGGGCGATGGGGCCAACGTCCTGACTTTC. It yields the protein CASSWSGTGGDGANVLTF.